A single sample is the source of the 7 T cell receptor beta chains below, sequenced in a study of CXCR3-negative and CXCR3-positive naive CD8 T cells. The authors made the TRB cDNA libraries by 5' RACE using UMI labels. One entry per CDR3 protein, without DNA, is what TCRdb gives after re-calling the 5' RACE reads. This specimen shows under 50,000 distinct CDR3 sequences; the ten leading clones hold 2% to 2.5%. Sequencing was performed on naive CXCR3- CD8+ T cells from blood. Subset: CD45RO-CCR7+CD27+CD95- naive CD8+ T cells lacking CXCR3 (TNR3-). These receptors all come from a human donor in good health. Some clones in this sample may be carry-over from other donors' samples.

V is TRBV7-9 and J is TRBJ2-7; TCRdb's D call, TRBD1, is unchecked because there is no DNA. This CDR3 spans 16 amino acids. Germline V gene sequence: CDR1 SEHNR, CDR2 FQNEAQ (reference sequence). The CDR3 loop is CASSSLNRDILHEQYF. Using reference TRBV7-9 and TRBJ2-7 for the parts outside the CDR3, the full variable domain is DTGVSQNPRHKITKRGQNVTFRCDPISEHNRLYWYRQTLGQGPEFLTYFQNEAQLEKSRLLSDRFSAERPKGSFSTLEIQRTEQGDSAMYLCASSSLNRDILHEQYFGPGTRLTVT.

CDR3 loop: CASSFLGTSLGESIQYF. This chain joins TRBV12-3 or TRBV12-4 and TRBJ2-4; TCRdb lists TRBD2, though no DNA is available to test this call. The CDR3 contains 17 residues.

This CDR3 reads CASSESYEQYF. The rearrangement uses TRBV5-1 and TRBJ2-7. From germline, CDR1 is SGHRS and CDR2 YFSETQ. The CDR3 loop spans 11 amino acids.

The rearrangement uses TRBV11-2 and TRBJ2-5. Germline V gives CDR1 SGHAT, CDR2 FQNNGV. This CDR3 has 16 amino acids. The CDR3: CASSPRPRIREETQYF.

The CDR3 loop reads CAIDGGGKGQYF. The V and J genes are TRBV10-3 and TRBJ2-7; the D call from TCRdb, TRBD2, cannot be confirmed without DNA. CDR3 length equals 12 residues. The V gene's germline CDR1 is ENHRY and CDR2 SYGVKD.

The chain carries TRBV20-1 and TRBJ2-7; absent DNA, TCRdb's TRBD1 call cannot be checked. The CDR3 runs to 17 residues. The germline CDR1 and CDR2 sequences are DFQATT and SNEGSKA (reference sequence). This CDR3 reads CSARNRSPVGRVYEQYF.

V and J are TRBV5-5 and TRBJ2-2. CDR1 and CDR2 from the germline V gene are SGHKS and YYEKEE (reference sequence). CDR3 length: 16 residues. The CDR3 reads CASSSLGTAHTGELFF.